This T cell receptor (beta chain) appears in the sequencing data of a study of blood T cell repertoires in COVID-19. Deletions cut 0 bases from V and 5 bases from J, with 8 bases between. The CDR3 is 13 residues long. Germline V gives CDR1 SGHDT, CDR2 YYEEEE. TCRdb keeps only in-frame clones here, not all; method: immunoSEQ multiplex PCR. The data show approximately 59,000 clones, about 81% seen once. The chain combines TRBV5-6 with TRBJ2-5; no firm D call. The sequence derives from an elderly man with acute or convalescent COVID-19. The sample taken for sequencing was peripheral blood. The CDR3 nucleotides read TGTGCCAGCAGCTTGGGGCAATTGGAGACCCAGTACTTC. Amino acids: CASSLGQLETQYF.